These T cell receptor beta chains were read from a single sample in a study of blood T cell repertoires in COVID-19. The protocol was immunoSEQ multiplex PCR, while the TCRdb copy is restricted to in-frame clones and leaves out a portion. The sample consists of over 300,000 clones, roughly 85% of them appearing once. The sequenced material came from PBMCs or T cells enriched from blood (not recorded which). The receptor source for this set is a woman aged 25 to 45 who had recovered from COVID-19. Both conserved end residues are part of each CDR3. D genes are given only for firm matches. Some rows mark clone size as missing; the rest say once, few, many or name a class of expanded clone.

length: 14
D: .
V: TRBV10-3
J: TRBJ1-1
size: .
DNA: TGTGCCATCAGGCGGGAGAAAATGAACACTGAAGCTTTCTTT
CDR3: CAIRREKMNTEAFF

length: 15
D: .
V: TRBV5-1
J: TRBJ2-3
size: once
DNA: TGCGCCAGCAGCCCCCGCGGGGGCGCTGAATATACGCAGTATTTT
CDR3: CASSPRGGAEYTQYF

length: 16
D: .
V: TRBV7-2
J: TRBJ1-1
size: .
DNA: TGTGCCAGCAGCGCAACAGGGATTCAACGGGGCACTGAAGCTTTCTTT
CDR3: CASSATGIQRGTEAFF

length: 13
D: .
V: TRBV6-2/TRBV6-3
J: TRBJ1-5
size: .
DNA: TGTGCCAGCAGTAACGTGGCGGGGCAGCCCCAGCATTTT
CDR3: CASSNVAGQPQHF

length: 14
D: .
V: TRBV27
J: TRBJ1-6
size: .
DNA: TGTGCCAGCAGCGACAGAGGCCATCGATCACCCCTCCACTTT
CDR3: CASSDRGHRSPLHF

length: 12
D: .
V: TRBV7-2
J: TRBJ2-6
size: .
DNA: TGTGCCAGCCATTCCGGGGCCAACGTCCTGACTTTC
CDR3: CASHSGANVLTF

length: 11
D: .
V: TRBV21-1
J: TRBJ2-7
size: .
DNA: TGTGCCAGCAGAGGACAGGGGTCACCCTATTTC
CDR3: CASRGQGSPYF

length: 15
D: .
V: TRBV5-1
J: TRBJ2-2
size: .
DNA: TGCGCCAGCAGCCAGGCACTCCTTAACACCGGGGAGCTGTTTTTT
CDR3: CASSQALLNTGELFF

length: 14
D: TRBD1
V: TRBV10-3
J: TRBJ2-7
size: .
DNA: TGTGCCAGCGGACCGGGACAGAACTCCTACGAGCAGTACTTC
CDR3: CASGPGQNSYEQYF

length: 13
D: TRBD1
V: TRBV9
J: TRBJ1-3
size: .
DNA: TGTGCCAGCAGCGTTGGACAGGGGGACACCATATATTTT
CDR3: CASSVGQGDTIYF

length: 14
D: .
V: TRBV5-1
J: TRBJ1-2
size: .
DNA: TGCGCCAGCAGCTTGGGCGGCAGCAACTATGGCTACACCTTC
CDR3: CASSLGGSNYGYTF

length: 13
D: TRBD1
V: TRBV30
J: TRBJ2-7
size: once
DNA: TGTGCCTGGAGGGGACAGGGAACTTTTGAGCAGTACTTC
CDR3: CAWRGQGTFEQYF

length: 14
D: .
V: TRBV5-1
J: TRBJ1-5
size: .
DNA: TGCGCCATCTCGTGGGGGCGGACCACCCAGCCCCAGCATTTT
CDR3: CAISWGRTTQPQHF

length: 16
D: .
V: TRBV18
J: TRBJ1-1
size: .
DNA: TGTGCCAGCTCACCGAGAGTCCAGGGGATGAACACTGAAGCTTTCTTT
CDR3: CASSPRVQGMNTEAFF

length: 15
D: TRBD2
V: TRBV6-5
J: TRBJ2-5
size: .
DNA: TGTGCCAGCGGAATTACGACTAGCGGGGGCAAGACCCAGTACTTC
CDR3: CASGITTSGGKTQYF

length: 15
D: TRBD1
V: TRBV5-4
J: TRBJ2-7
size: .
DNA: TGTGCCAGCAGCCTGCCGGGACAGGGTTCCTACGAGCAGTACTTC
CDR3: CASSLPGQGSYEQYF

length: 10
D: .
V: TRBV29-1
J: TRBJ1-1
size: .
DNA: TGCAGCGTTGCTTTCACTGAAGCTTTCTTT
CDR3: CSVAFTEAFF

length: 13
D: .
V: TRBV7-6
J: TRBJ1-1
size: once
DNA: TGTGCCAGCAGCCTCGGACAGAACACTGAAGCTTTCTTT
CDR3: CASSLGQNTEAFF

length: 15
D: .
V: TRBV30
J: TRBJ1-1
size: .
DNA: TGTGCCTGGAGTGTCCGGGGGGGAGCGAACACTGAAGCTTTCTTT
CDR3: CAWSVRGGANTEAFF

length: 16
D: .
V: TRBV30
J: TRBJ1-2
size: .
DNA: TGTGCCTGGAGTTATCACACACCAGGGTCTTACTATGGCTACACCTTC
CDR3: CAWSYHTPGSYYGYTF

length: 17
D: TRBD1
V: TRBV5-4
J: TRBJ2-1
size: .
DNA: TGTGCCAGCAGCTACACCCAGGGGGCCAGCTCCTACAATGAGCAGTTCTTC
CDR3: CASSYTQGASSYNEQFF

length: 13
D: .
V: TRBV5-8
J: TRBJ1-5
size: .
DNA: TGTGCCAGCAGCCGATACAGGGATCAGCCCCAGCATTTT
CDR3: CASSRYRDQPQHF

length: 15
D: TRBD1
V: TRBV19
J: TRBJ1-5
size: once
DNA: TGTGCCAGTAGACTGGGACAGGGGAACGGTCAGCCCCAGCATTTT
CDR3: CASRLGQGNGQPQHF

length: 16
D: TRBD2
V: TRBV4-2
J: TRBJ2-7
size: .
DNA: TGTGCCAGCAGCCAAGCTTCCGCGGGGGGGTTGTCCGAGCAGTACTTC
CDR3: CASSQASAGGLSEQYF

length: 13
D: .
V: TRBV7-9
J: TRBJ1-1
size: .
DNA: TGTGCCAGCGGTCGACAGATGAACACTGAAGCTTTCTTT
CDR3: CASGRQMNTEAFF

length: 16
D: TRBD2
V: TRBV19
J: TRBJ2-7
size: .
DNA: TGTGCCAGTAGTGACGCCCGACGGACTAGCTCCTACGAGCAGTACTTC
CDR3: CASSDARRTSSYEQYF

length: 12
D: .
V: TRBV19
J: TRBJ1-6
size: .
DNA: TGTGCCAGCAGGGTCGTTAATTCACCCCTCCACTTT
CDR3: CASRVVNSPLHF

length: 14
D: TRBD1
V: TRBV6-5
J: TRBJ1-2
size: .
DNA: TGTGCCAGCAGCGCCGACAGGGGGAACTATGGCTACACCTTC
CDR3: CASSADRGNYGYTF

length: 14
D: TRBD2
V: TRBV10-3
J: TRBJ2-7
size: .
DNA: TGTGCCATCGGGAGGGCGTCGGGCTCCTACGAGCAGTACTTC
CDR3: CAIGRASGSYEQYF

length: 15
D: .
V: TRBV19
J: TRBJ1-1
size: .
DNA: TGTGCCAGTAGTATTATCAAAGCAGGGAACACTGAAGCTTTCTTT
CDR3: CASSIIKAGNTEAFF

length: 14
D: TRBD1
V: TRBV2
J: TRBJ2-7
size: few
DNA: TGTGCCAGCAGAACCTCCGGGACAGGGGACGAGCAGTACTTC
CDR3: CASRTSGTGDEQYF

length: 15
D: TRBD1
V: TRBV19
J: TRBJ1-5
size: .
DNA: TGTGCCAGTAGTATAGATCACACAGGGGGTCAGCCCCAGCATTTT
CDR3: CASSIDHTGGQPQHF

length: 14
D: .
V: TRBV15
J: TRBJ1-5
size: .
DNA: TGTGCCACCAGCAGATTACAGGGTAATCAGCCCCAGCATTTT
CDR3: CATSRLQGNQPQHF

length: 16
D: TRBD1
V: TRBV24-1
J: TRBJ2-3
size: .
DNA: TGTGCCACCAGTGAAACCGGGACAGGACACACAGATACGCAGTATTTT
CDR3: CATSETGTGHTDTQYF

length: 17
D: TRBD1
V: TRBV7-2
J: TRBJ1-2
size: .
DNA: TGTGCCAGCAGCGAGCAGGGACAGGGGCTGGGGAACTATGGCTACACCTTC
CDR3: CASSEQGQGLGNYGYTF

length: 14
D: .
V: TRBV27
J: TRBJ1-1
size: .
DNA: TGTGCCAGCAGTTACCGGGGAGGGAACACTGAAGCTTTCTTT
CDR3: CASSYRGGNTEAFF

length: 14
D: TRBD1
V: TRBV6-5
J: TRBJ1-2
size: .
DNA: TGTGCCAGCAGTTTAAAGCGACAGGGGGGCGGCTACACCTTC
CDR3: CASSLKRQGGGYTF

length: 14
D: .
V: TRBV11-1
J: TRBJ1-1
size: .
DNA: TGTGCCAGCAGCTTAGATGCAGGGCGAACTGAAGCTTTCTTT
CDR3: CASSLDAGRTEAFF

length: 13
D: .
V: TRBV2
J: TRBJ1-1
size: .
DNA: TGTGCCAGCAGCCGGGACTTTAACACTGAAGCTTTCTTT
CDR3: CASSRDFNTEAFF

length: 15
D: .
V: TRBV27
J: TRBJ2-7
size: .
DNA: TGTGCCAGCAGTTTGGGGCAGGGGTTCTCGTACGAGCAGTACTTC
CDR3: CASSLGQGFSYEQYF

length: 15
D: TRBD1
V: TRBV11-3
J: TRBJ2-7
size: .
DNA: TGTGCCAGCAGCTTGGGGGACAGCTCCTCCTACGAGCAGTACTTC
CDR3: CASSLGDSSSYEQYF

length: 16
D: TRBD1
V: TRBV3-1/TRBV3-2
J: TRBJ1-6
size: few
DNA: TGTGCCAGCAGCCAGGCCGGGACAGGGAAGAATTCACCCCTCCACTTT
CDR3: CASSQAGTGKNSPLHF

length: 15
D: TRBD1
V: TRBV5-4
J: TRBJ1-2
size: .
DNA: TGTGCCAGCAGCGTGCCGACAGGGGCTAACTATGGCTACACCTTC
CDR3: CASSVPTGANYGYTF

length: 13
D: .
V: TRBV2
J: TRBJ1-1
size: .
DNA: TGTGCCAGCGGGTGGGACTGGAACACTGAAGCTTTCTTT
CDR3: CASGWDWNTEAFF

length: 16
D: TRBD1
V: TRBV6-5
J: TRBJ2-1
size: .
DNA: TGTGCCAGCAGTTACTCCCCGGGACAGGGGATGTCTGAGCAGTTCTTC
CDR3: CASSYSPGQGMSEQFF

length: 13
D: .
V: TRBV10-3
J: TRBJ1-4
size: .
DNA: TGTGCCATCAGCGACGGGAGGAATGAAAAACTGTTTTTT
CDR3: CAISDGRNEKLFF

length: 12
D: TRBD1
V: TRBV2
J: TRBJ1-6
size: few
DNA: TGTGCCAGCAGCGGACAGGGTAGTGCCCTCCACTTT
CDR3: CASSGQGSALHF

length: 16
D: .
V: TRBV11-2
J: TRBJ1-6
size: .
DNA: TGTGCCAGCAGCAATAGGCGGGACCATTCAAATTCACCCCTCCACTTT
CDR3: CASSNRRDHSNSPLHF

length: 13
D: .
V: TRBV12-3/TRBV12-4
J: TRBJ2-3
size: .
DNA: TGTGCCAGCAGTTTTCTTCCGGGGGATACGCAGTATTTT
CDR3: CASSFLPGDTQYF

length: 14
D: .
V: TRBV5-1
J: TRBJ1-2
size: .
DNA: TGCGCCAGCAGCTTGGCCCCCGGGGACTATGGCTACACCTTC
CDR3: CASSLAPGDYGYTF

length: 15
D: TRBD1
V: TRBV7-9
J: TRBJ1-5
size: once
DNA: TGTGCCAGCAGCTTAGGGCAGGGGGCGGATCAGCCCCAGCATTTT
CDR3: CASSLGQGADQPQHF

length: 13
D: .
V: TRBV18
J: TRBJ1-4
size: .
DNA: TGTGCCAGCTCACCGGAGGGAGGTGAAAAACTGTTTTTT
CDR3: CASSPEGGEKLFF

length: 14
D: .
V: TRBV5-4
J: TRBJ2-5
size: .
DNA: TGTGCCAGCAGCCGGGGGGCGAGGGATGAGACCCAGTACTTC
CDR3: CASSRGARDETQYF

length: 14
D: TRBD2
V: TRBV7-9
J: TRBJ2-1
size: .
DNA: TGTGCCAGCAGCCCCGGGGGGGCCGACAATGAGCAGTTCTTC
CDR3: CASSPGGADNEQFF

length: 15
D: TRBD1
V: TRBV6-2/TRBV6-3
J: TRBJ2-1
size: .
DNA: TGTGCCAGCAGTTACCCGGGGACAGGGGTCAATGAGCAGTTCTTC
CDR3: CASSYPGTGVNEQFF

length: 11
D: .
V: TRBV30
J: TRBJ1-2
size: .
DNA: TGTGCCTGGAGTGTACCGGGGGGCTACACCTTC
CDR3: CAWSVPGGYTF

length: 16
D: .
V: TRBV27
J: TRBJ2-1
size: .
DNA: TGTGCCAGCAGTTTAGTGGCGGGGTGGCGGTGGAATGAGCAGTTCTTC
CDR3: CASSLVAGWRWNEQFF

length: 15
D: .
V: TRBV18
J: TRBJ1-2
size: .
DNA: TGTGCCAGCTCACCACTCGCCGAAGGTAGCGATGGCTACACCTTC
CDR3: CASSPLAEGSDGYTF

length: 18
D: TRBD1
V: TRBV4-1
J: TRBJ1-6
size: .
DNA: TGCGCTACCAGGGTCGGACAAGACAGGGGCGGTAATAATTCACCCCTCCACTTT
CDR3: CATRVGQDRGGNNSPLHF

length: 17
D: TRBD2
V: TRBV5-1
J: TRBJ2-2
size: .
DNA: TGCGCCAGCAGCTCCGGGACTAGCGGGGGGCCCCCCGGGGAGCTGTTTTTT
CDR3: CASSSGTSGGPPGELFF